This T cell receptor beta chain appears in the sequencing data of a study of blood T cell repertoires in COVID-19. The table came from immunoSEQ multiplex PCR; TCRdb's copy has only in-frame clones and leaves some out. This table has under 300,000 clones, around four fifths appearing once. Losses at the gene ends were 4 bases for V and 5 bases for J; bases not matched to a gene: 11. Germline assignment: CDR1 MNHNS and CDR2 SASEGT. This CDR3 is built from 18 residues. The sequence was collected from a man older than 75 with acute or convalescent COVID-19. The chain recombines TRBV6-1 with TRBJ2-2, with 12 bases matching TRBD1. The sample taken for sequencing was peripheral blood. In DNA form, the CDR3 reads TGTGCCAGCAGTGTAGGGACAGGGGGCGTTTCGAGAACCGGGGAGCTGTTTTTT. Its protein is CASSVGTGGVSRTGELFF.